A selection of T cell receptor beta chains follows, all from one sample in a study of T cell responses to AZD1222 COVID-19 vaccine. Data came from immunoSEQ multiplex PCR; TCRdb stores just in-frame clones and leaves some out. The sample has 140,000 or so clones; roughly nine tenths are singletons. The sequencing here drew on peripheral blood, taken on day 0 of AZD1222 vaccination. The receptors stem from an adult in good health. CDR3s include the opening cysteine and the closing phenylalanine or tryptophan. D genes are given only for firm matches. Where a row states a size, it is once, few, many or the class of an expanded clone; other rows omit it.

>TRBJ1-4|-|-|TRBV2
TGTGCCAGCAGTGAGGGTCAAAAACTGTTTTTT
CASSEGQKLFF
>TRBJ2-2|-|-|TRBV7-9
TGTGCCAGCAGCTTAGTTGGGTCCGGGGAGCTGTTTTTT
CASSLVGSGELFF
>TRBJ2-3|-|-|TRBV3-1/TRBV3-2
TGTGCCAGCAGCCTCCGGCAGGCCGCGGGAGATACGCAGTATTTT
CASSLRQAAGDTQYF
>TRBJ1-1|-|-|TRBV27
TGTGCCAGCAGTTCCACTAGGGTACCGAACACTGAAGCTTTCTTT
CASSSTRVPNTEAFF
>TRBJ2-4|-|TRBD1|TRBV29-1
TGCAGCGTGGACAGGGCCCTGGCCAAAAACATTCAGTACTTC
CSVDRALAKNIQYF
>TRBJ2-1|-|TRBD2|TRBV28
TGTGCCAGCAGACCCAGGACTAGCGGGGAATACAATGAGCAGTTCTTC
CASRPRTSGEYNEQFF
>TRBJ1-5|few|-|TRBV5-6
TGTGCCAGCAGCCTGCCCACAGGGTCGGGGGGTCAGCCCCAGCATTTT
CASSLPTGSGGQPQHF
>TRBJ2-6|-|-|TRBV11-2
TGTGCCAGCAGACCCATCACCAGGTCCCCATACTCTGGGGCCAACGTCCTGACTTTC
CASRPITRSPYSGANVLTF
>TRBJ2-7|-|TRBD1|TRBV3-1/TRBV3-2
TGTGCCAGCAGCCAAGTATCCGGGACAGGGTTCTCCGAGCAGTACTTC
CASSQVSGTGFSEQYF
>TRBJ2-1|-|-|TRBV11-2
TGTGCCAGCAGCTCTCGGGACCCCTTGTTCAATGAGCAGTTCTTC
CASSSRDPLFNEQFF
>TRBJ1-5|-|-|TRBV12-3/TRBV12-4
TGTGCCAGCAGGATGGGGGCTCAGGGCCCCCAGCATTTT
CASRMGAQGPQHF
>TRBJ2-3|once|TRBD2|TRBV27
TGTGCCAGCAGTTTCCTAGCGGGGGGCCTAAGCACAGATACGCAGTATTTT
CASSFLAGGLSTDTQYF
>TRBJ1-6|few|-|TRBV27
TGTGCCAGCAGTTGGGAAAGAGATTCACCCCTCCACTTT
CASSWERDSPLHF
>TRBJ2-1|-|TRBD2|TRBV7-6
TGTGCCAGCAGCCGAACTAGCGGGGGGGTGCAGTCCTCCTACAATGAGCAGTTCTTC
CASSRTSGGVQSSYNEQFF
>TRBJ1-1|-|-|TRBV27
TGTGCCAGCAGTTTATCGTCGGGAGGCACTGAAGCTTTCTTT
CASSLSSGGTEAFF
>TRBJ2-2|few|TRBD1|TRBV7-2
TGTGCCAGCAGCTTACATCAGCCAGGGGGCACCGGGGAGCTGTTTTTT
CASSLHQPGGTGELFF
>TRBJ1-2|-|TRBD1|TRBV11-2
TGTGCCAGGGACCGGACAGGGAGGATTTGGGTCTATGGCTACACCTTC
CARDRTGRIWVYGYTF
>TRBJ1-2|-|TRBD1|TRBV4-1
TGCGCCAGCACTAACAAGATCGAGGGACAGATTCCCTATGGCTACACCTTC
CASTNKIEGQIPYGYTF
>TRBJ2-4|-|-|TRBV27
TGTGCCAGCGGGATGGCCAAAAACATTCAGTACTTC
CASGMAKNIQYF
>TRBJ1-2|-|-|TRBV10-3
TGTGCCATCAGTGAGTCGCAAACAGGGCGAGCTAACTATGGCTACACCTTC
CAISESQTGRANYGYTF
>TRBJ2-7|-|-|TRBV9
TGTGCCAGCAGCGTAGACGGGGGCCGCTACGAGCAGTACTTC
CASSVDGGRYEQYF
>TRBJ2-1|-|-|TRBV19
TGTGCCAGTAGTATAAGGACAGGGAGGGATGAGCAGTTCTTC
CASSIRTGRDEQFF
>TRBJ1-3|few|-|TRBV4-2
TGTGCCAGCAGCCAAGGCCTTTATGAGGATGGAAACACCATATATTTT
CASSQGLYEDGNTIYF
>TRBJ1-4|-|-|TRBV7-9
TGTGCCAGCAGCCCCGGGCAGCTGAATGAAAAACTGTTTTTT
CASSPGQLNEKLFF
>TRBJ2-5|-|TRBD2|TRBV3-1/TRBV3-2
TGTGCCAGCAGCCTCCCACGACTAGCGGGGGCAAAAGAGACCCAGTACTTC
CASSLPRLAGAKETQYF
>TRBJ2-1|-|TRBD2|TRBV24-1
TGTGCCACCAGTGAGGATAGCGGGAGGGCCAGGGAGCAGTTCTTC
CATSEDSGRAREQFF
>TRBJ1-2|-|-|TRBV2
TGTGCCAGCAGTGTTGGGGCGGGCGTCGGTGGCTACACCTTC
CASSVGAGVGGYTF
>TRBJ2-7|-|-|TRBV2
TGTGCCAGCAGTGGCTACTACGAGCAGTACTTC
CASSGYYEQYF
>TRBJ1-1|-|-|TRBV7-9
TGTGCCAGCACCCTATACTCGACGAAGCCGAACACTGAAGCTTTCTTT
CASTLYSTKPNTEAFF
>TRBJ1-4|-|TRBD1|TRBV25-1
TGTGCCAGCAGTGAGTCCGGGACAGGGCACCAACTGTTTTTT
CASSESGTGHQLFF
>TRBJ2-1|once|TRBD2|TRBV11-1
TGTGCCAGCAGCCTTGGGACTAGCGGGGGGGCCAAGGAGTTCTTC
CASSLGTSGGAKEFF
>TRBJ1-2|-|-|TRBV7-8
TGTGCCAGCAGCTCCCCCGCCCGTGGTCGGGACTATGGCTACACCTTC
CASSSPARGRDYGYTF